This T cell receptor (beta chain) originates from a study of shared clonotypes between healthy human individuals. Study conclusions and caveats: For naive CD4 cells, around 5% of clonotypes were shared across a handful of donors.

The count of this clone is one. Antigen specificity is unknown. Sorted-subset replicate PCRs used 150 to 250 ng of genomic DNA. This amount corresponded to approximately 30,000 T cell genomes. Only in-frame clones appear in the TCRdb table, and some are missing; sequencing was by immunoSEQ multiplex PCR. The sample lists over a million clones; approximately 80% were seen once. The clonotype comes from a man between 18 and 29 years old in good health. Some clones in this sample may be carry-over from other donors' samples. What was sequenced was memory CD4+ T cells from PBMCs. Sample subset: CD45RA-negative fraction.

The CDR3 DNA reads TGTGCCAGCAGTGATTGGTCTAGCCTATCAGAAAAACTGTTTTTT. Translated, it gives CASSDWSSLSEKLFF. This chain uses TRBV6-1 with TRBJ1-4; D unclear. The germline V and J ends were trimmed by 3 bases and 8 bases, with 16 bases remaining between them. Germline V gene lookup returns CDR1 MNHNS and CDR2 SASEGT. The CDR3 consists of 15 residues.